The 16 T cell receptor beta chains listed next were all sequenced from one sample in a study of cytomegalovirus exposure and HLA in healthy donors. The PCR made use of 60 Vbeta and 13 Jbeta primers. Generated by immunoSEQ multiplex PCR, the TCRdb table keeps only in-frame clones and is missing some. The sample lists roughly 170,000 clones, approximately 77% occurring once. Sequencing was performed on PBMCs. The receptors stem from a female donor in good health and CMV-seronegative.

This clone has only one observation. The CDR3 coding sequence is TGTGCCAGCAGTTACCGTACAGCGGAAAACATTCAGTACTTC. Translated: CASSYRTAENIQYF. The V call is TRBV6-6, the J call TRBJ2-4, with D possibly TRBD2 on 5 matching bases. Germline-derived CDR1 and CDR2 are MNHNY and SVGAGI (reference sequence). This CDR3 has 14 amino acids. The germline V and J ends were trimmed by 2 bases and 5 bases, with 10 bases remaining between them.

The chain joins TRBV5-6 to TRBJ2-1; 11 bases are shared with TRBD1. V shed 2 bases, J shed 7 bases, and the junction held 8 bases outside the gene matches. The CDR3 consists of 16 residues. Per germline, CDR1 SGHDT and CDR2 YYEEEE. The CDR3 here is CASSFAGTGGKNEQFF. CDR3 DNA: TGTGCCAGCAGCTTCGCCGGGACAGGGGGAAAGAATGAGCAGTTCTTC.

The chain has TRBV20-1 and TRBJ2-5; possible D gene TRBD2, 6 bases. V shed 3 bases and J shed 9 bases, with 11 bases lying between them. The CDR3 totals 11 residues. Looked up from germline, CDR1 is DFQATT and CDR2 is SNEGSKA (reference sequence). CDR3: CSASGGEAQYF. The CDR3 region has the DNA TGCAGTGCTAGTGGCGGGGAGGCCCAGTACTTC.

For this clone: One end of the junction varies from germline; a read error may be responsible. The V and J genes are TRBV7-7 and TRBJ2-5, with D tentatively TRBD1 (5 bases). Germline lookup yields CDR1 SSHAT and CDR2 FNYEAQ (reference sequence). This CDR3 is built from 13 residues. CDR3 in amino acids: CASSSGLQETQYF. In DNA form, the CDR3 reads TGTGCTAGCAGCTCAGGGTTACAAGAGACCCAGTACTTC.

The J gene is TRBJ2-7, the V gene TRBV7-2; 9 bases line up with TRBD1. CDR1 is SGHTA, CDR2 FQGNSA, per germline. The CDR3 runs 15 residues. The ends lost 5 bases at V and 5 bases at J; junction bases unmatched: 10. CDR3 coding DNA: TGTGCCAGCAGCGACCCACAGGGGGCGGGAAACGAGCAGTACTTC. Encoded protein: CASSDPQGAGNEQYF.

The chain is built from TRBV7-2 and TRBJ2-5; TRBD2 matches at 8 bases. Per the germline V gene, CDR1 is SGHTA and CDR2 is FQGNSA. V gave up 5 bases and J gave up 4 bases; unmatched junction bases: 6. The CDR3 runs to 14 residues. The CDR3 bases are TGTGCCAGCAGCCCTGGACTAGCTCCAGAGACCCAGTACTTC. It codes for CASSPGLAPETQYF.

The J gene is TRBJ1-4, the V gene TRBV7-9; D is perhaps TRBD1 (6 bases). Germline V gives CDR1 SEHNR, CDR2 FQNEAQ (reference sequence). Trimming left V 5 bases short and J 0 bases short, with 10 bases between. This CDR3 spans 15 amino acids. In DNA form, the CDR3 reads TGTGCCAGCAGCCAGGGGACGGCAACTAATGAAAAACTGTTTTTT. It encodes CASSQGTATNEKLFF.

This clone showed up just a few times. The gene calls are TRBV9 and TRBJ2-1, with 7 bases aligning to TRBD2. V was clipped by 0 bases and J by 3 bases; unmatched bases: 3. CDR3 size: 15 residues. Germline V gives CDR1 SGDLS, CDR2 YYNGEE. CDR3 DNA: TGTGCCAGCAGCGTAGCCAGCGGGGACTACAATGAGCAGTTCTTC. It yields the protein CASSVASGDYNEQFF.

The gene calls are TRBV27 and TRBJ1-2; possibly TRBD1 for D (6 bases). V dropped 0 bases and J dropped 8 bases, with 13 bases sitting between them. Germline-derived CDR1 and CDR2 are MNHEY and SMNVEV (reference sequence). This CDR3 is built from 14 residues. The CDR3 region is CASSLSYREGGYTF. The CDR3 bases are TGTGCCAGCAGTTTATCCTACAGGGAGGGCGGCTACACCTTC.

This sequence joins TRBV5-1 and TRBJ2-6; 8 bases are a match to TRBD1. J was trimmed by 4 bases and V by 2 bases; bases with no gene match: 8. Germline assignment: CDR1 SGHRS and CDR2 YFSETQ. This CDR3 comprises 17 residues. CDR3 protein: CASSFRTGWAGANVLTF. The CDR3 DNA is TGCGCCAGCAGCTTTCGGACAGGGTGGGCCGGGGCCAACGTCCTGACTTTC.

Comment on this clone: The junction departs from germline at one end; a sequencing error may be responsible. This chain links TRBV7-7 with TRBJ2-7, with D possibly being TRBD2 (6 bases). Germline CDR1 reads SSHAT; CDR2 reads FNYEAQ (reference sequence). This CDR3 is built from 14 residues. The CDR3 region is CASSSGERPYEQYF. The CDR3 DNA is TGTGCTAGCAGCTCGGGGGAAAGGCCCTACGAGCAGTACTTC. Full variable domain (missing parts from reference TRBV7-7 and TRBJ2-7): GAGVSQSPRYKVTKRGQDVTLRCDPISSHATLYWYQQALGQGPEFLTYFNYEAQPDKSGLPSDRFSAERPEGSISTLTIQRTEQRDSAMYRCASSSGERPYEQYFGPGTRLTVT.

The chain carries TRBV19 and TRBJ2-1; D is unclear. The CDR3 consists of 13 residues. Per the germline V gene, CDR1 is LNHDA and CDR2 is SQIVND (reference sequence). Trimming shortened V by 5 bases and J by 4 bases, and 9 bases separated the two germline ends. CDR3 residues: CASSLGQYNEQFF. CDR3 nucleotide sequence: TGTGCCAGTAGTCTGGGCCAGTACAATGAGCAGTTCTTC.

This clone was recorded a few times. The gene calls are TRBV28 and TRBJ2-1, with 10 positions matching TRBD2. Trimming removed 4 bases from V and 4 bases from J; junction bases left unmatched: 7. Germline CDR1 and CDR2: MDHEN and SYDVKM. The CDR3 has 16 amino acids. The CDR3, as DNA: TGTGCCAGCAGTTCTAGGGGAGCGGGAGGGTACAATGAGCAGTTCTTC. Its translation: CASSSRGAGGYNEQFF.

The rearrangement links TRBV27 to TRBJ2-2; 16 bases are shared with TRBD2. The ends lost 5 bases at V and 7 bases at J; junction bases unmatched: 7. CDR3 length equals 17 residues. Germline V gene sequence: CDR1 MNHEY, CDR2 SMNVEV (reference sequence). CDR3 in DNA: TGTGCCAGCAGTACGGGACTAGCGGGAGGGCCCGGCGGGGAGCTGTTTTTT. Translated, it gives CASSTGLAGGPGGELFF.

J is TRBJ2-1 and V is TRBV7-2; the D is unclear. This CDR3 has 13 residues. CDR1 and CDR2 from the germline V gene are SGHTA and FQGNSA. Trimming pared 3 bases from V and 6 bases from J, leaving 9 bases between. In DNA, the CDR3 is TGTGCCAGCAGCTTGGCGGAATCCAATGAGCAGTTCTTC. Protein: CASSLAESNEQFF.

This chain joins TRBV6-1 and TRBJ2-2; TRBD1 aligns across 9 bases. The CDR3 length is 15 residues. Looked up from germline, CDR1 is MNHNS and CDR2 is SASEGT. After removal of 5 bases from V and 2 bases from J, the junction contained 3 bases not matched to a gene. CDR3 loop: CASSTGGPNTGELFF. CDR3 DNA sequence: TGTGCCAGCAGTACAGGGGGCCCAAACACCGGGGAGCTGTTTTTT.